This T cell receptor (beta chain) derives from a study of T cells in tumors after PD-1 blockade. Across the study: No patient had prior checkpoint blockade, systemic immunosuppression, or radiotherapy within 4 weeks.

Produced via immunoSEQ multiplex PCR; TCRdb's table is partial and in-frame only. The data contain around 35,000 clones, roughly 76% of them singletons. Germline-derived CDR1 and CDR2 are LNHDA and SQIVND (reference sequence). The CDR3 loop spans 14 amino acids. The V end was cut by 5 bases, the J end by 10 bases, with 18 bases between. J is TRBJ1-5 and V is TRBV19, with D perhaps matching TRBD1 (6 bases). Sequenced material: PBMCs, taken after anti-PD-1 treatment. This receptor was taken from a human donor with basal cell carcinoma. The CDR3 DNA reads TGTGCCAGTAGTTCATTTAGGGGGGGATTACCCCAGCATTTT. Amino acid sequence: CASSSFRGGLPQHF. Filled out from reference TRBV19 and TRBJ1-5, the complete variable domain reads DGGITQSPKYLFRKEGQNVTLSCEQNLNHDAMYWYRQDPGQGLRLIYYSQIVNDFQKGDIAEGYSVSREKKESFPLTVTSAQKNPTAFYLCASSSFRGGLPQHFGDGTRLSIL.